This TCR beta chain stems from a study of blood T cells in healthy people across ages. Background on the study: Template switching retrieved approximately one barcoded beta molecule for each two T cells. Overall study results and limits: Because sorting was not performed, PBMCs prevented conclusive naive versus antigen-experienced comparison. Naive T cell percentage and TCR beta diversity correlated strongly.

The germline V gene has CDR1 DFQATT and CDR2 SNEGSKA (reference sequence). V shed 5 bases and J shed 0 bases, with 16 bases lying between them. The length of the CDR3 is 15 residues. A second PCR of about 7 to 11 cycles used a sample-barcoded 5' primer and a J-beta primer mix. There were at least 2.5 million CDR3-containing paired-end reads obtained from each sample. Using its own MiXCR run on the 5' RACE reads, TCRdb lists one record per CDR3 protein. The data hold 1.5 million to 1.8 million distinct CDR3 sequences, with under 55% observed a single time. A word on this clonotype: The antigen is not known.

This sequence joins TRBV20-1 and TRBJ1-1; TRBD1 might be the D (5 bases). This TCR was sampled from a woman aged 18-30 years in good health. The sample consisted of blood. CDR3 in DNA: TGCAGTGCTCCACCAGGGCTTTTTTTGAACACTGAAGCTTTCTTT. Protein product: CSAPPGLFLNTEAFF.